This is a list of T cell receptor beta chains from one sample in a study of post-analysis software for immune sequencing data. TCRdb analysed the PCR reads with MiXCR anew, one entry per CDR3 protein. The data contain 450,000 to 650,000 distinct CDR3 sequences, roughly two fifths of them singletons. The material sequenced was blood. The receptor set was obtained from a girl aged 5 to 17 with multiple sclerosis. CDR3s include the opening cysteine and the closing phenylalanine or tryptophan. A D gene is named only where the DNA matches it firmly. For some rows the clone size is stated as once, few or many, or as a class when expanded; others skip it.

clone_size: .; d_call: TRBD2; j_call: TRBJ2-7; v_call: TRBV6-1; cdr3_nt: TGTGCCAGCAGTGGGTCGCTAGCGGGTTTCAACGAGCAGTACTTC; cdr3_aa: CASSGSLAGFNEQYF
clone_size: many; d_call: .; j_call: TRBJ2-1; v_call: TRBV12-3/TRBV12-4; cdr3_nt: TGTGCCAGCAGTCGATACAATGAGCAGTTCTTC; cdr3_aa: CASSRYNEQFF
clone_size: few; d_call: .; j_call: TRBJ2-5; v_call: TRBV10-3; cdr3_nt: TGTGCCATCAGTGAGTCACCAGGGGAAGAGACCCAGTACTTC; cdr3_aa: CAISESPGEETQYF
clone_size: .; d_call: .; j_call: TRBJ1-1; v_call: TRBV7-9; cdr3_nt: TGTGCCAGCAGCCTAGCAACTACTGGTCGGGGGCTGGACACTGAAGCTTTCTTT; cdr3_aa: CASSLATTGRGLDTEAFF
clone_size: .; d_call: .; j_call: TRBJ2-7; v_call: TRBV29-1; cdr3_nt: TGCAGCATTCGGACTCTTAGCTCCTACGAGCAGTACTTC; cdr3_aa: CSIRTLSSYEQYF
clone_size: .; d_call: .; j_call: TRBJ1-5; v_call: TRBV6-5; cdr3_nt: TGTGCCAGCAGTTACTCGAGCCCGTCGGGGGGCGATCAGCCCCAGCATTTT; cdr3_aa: CASSYSSPSGGDQPQHF
clone_size: .; d_call: .; j_call: TRBJ2-7; v_call: TRBV20-1; cdr3_nt: TGCAGTGCTAGTGAGGGAGGAGGTCCCTACGAGCAGTACTTC; cdr3_aa: CSASEGGGPYEQYF
clone_size: once; d_call: .; j_call: TRBJ2-4; v_call: TRBV7-8; cdr3_nt: TGTGCCAGCAGCTTAGAGCTCAGCAAAAACATTCAGTACTTC; cdr3_aa: CASSLELSKNIQYF
clone_size: .; d_call: .; j_call: TRBJ2-1; v_call: TRBV12-3/TRBV12-4; cdr3_nt: TGTGCCAGCAGCAAGTCCTATGAGCAGTTCTTC; cdr3_aa: CASSKSYEQFF
clone_size: .; d_call: .; j_call: TRBJ1-2; v_call: TRBV10-3; cdr3_nt: TGTGCCATCACCGGCGGGCCAACCTATGGCTACACCTTC; cdr3_aa: CAITGGPTYGYTF
clone_size: few; d_call: .; j_call: TRBJ2-7; v_call: TRBV20-1; cdr3_nt: TGCAGTGCTCCGCGCACGGTTGGCCCCTACGAGCAGTACTTC; cdr3_aa: CSAPRTVGPYEQYF
clone_size: few; d_call: .; j_call: TRBJ2-7; v_call: TRBV4-1; cdr3_nt: TGCGCCAGCAGCCCCAGCGGCCCTCCCTACGAGCAGTACTTC; cdr3_aa: CASSPSGPPYEQYF
clone_size: .; d_call: .; j_call: TRBJ1-5; v_call: TRBV12-3/TRBV12-4; cdr3_nt: TGTGCCAGCAGTCCCGCAGCAGGGAATCAGCCCCAGCATTTT; cdr3_aa: CASSPAAGNQPQHF
clone_size: .; d_call: .; j_call: TRBJ2-1; v_call: TRBV20-1; cdr3_nt: TGCAGGGCTATCAGGGGCCAAAATGAGCAGTTCTTC; cdr3_aa: CRAIRGQNEQFF
clone_size: few; d_call: .; j_call: TRBJ2-7; v_call: TRBV6-1; cdr3_nt: TGTGTCAGCAGTGATAAGGCCGGGGTTGGTTCCTACGAGCAGTACTTC; cdr3_aa: CVSSDKAGVGSYEQYF
clone_size: .; d_call: .; j_call: TRBJ2-1; v_call: TRBV7-9; cdr3_nt: TGTGCCAGCAGCTCCCGTTACCGGCCCCATGAGCAGTTCTTC; cdr3_aa: CASSSRYRPHEQFF
clone_size: few; d_call: .; j_call: TRBJ1-2; v_call: TRBV6-5; cdr3_nt: TGTGCCAGCAGTTGGACGGGAACGGGCTACACCTTC; cdr3_aa: CASSWTGTGYTF